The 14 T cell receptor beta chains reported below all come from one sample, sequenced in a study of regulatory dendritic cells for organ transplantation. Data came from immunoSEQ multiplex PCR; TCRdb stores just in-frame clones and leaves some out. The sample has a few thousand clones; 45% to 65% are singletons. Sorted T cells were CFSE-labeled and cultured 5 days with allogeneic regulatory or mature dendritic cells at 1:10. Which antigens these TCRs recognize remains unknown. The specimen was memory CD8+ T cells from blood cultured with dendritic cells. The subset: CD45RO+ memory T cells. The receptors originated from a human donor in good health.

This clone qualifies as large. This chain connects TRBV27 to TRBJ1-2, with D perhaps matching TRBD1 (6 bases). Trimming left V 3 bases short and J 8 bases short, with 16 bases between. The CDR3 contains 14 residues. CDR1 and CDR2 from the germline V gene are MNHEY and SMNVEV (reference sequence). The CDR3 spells CASSLGAGVRGYTF. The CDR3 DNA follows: TGTGCCAGCAGTTTGGGAGCAGGGGTTCGGGGCTACACCTTC.

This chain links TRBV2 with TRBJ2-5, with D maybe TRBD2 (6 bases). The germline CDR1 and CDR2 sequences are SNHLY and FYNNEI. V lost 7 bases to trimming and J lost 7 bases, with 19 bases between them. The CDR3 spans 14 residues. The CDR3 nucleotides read TGTGCCAGCACCGGGGCGGGGACCCCTGGGACCCAGTACTTC. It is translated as CASTGAGTPGTQYF.

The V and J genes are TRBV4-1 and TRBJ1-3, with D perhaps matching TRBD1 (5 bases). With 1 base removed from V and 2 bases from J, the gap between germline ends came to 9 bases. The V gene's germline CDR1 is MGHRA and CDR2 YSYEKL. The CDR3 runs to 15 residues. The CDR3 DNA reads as TGCGCCAGCAGCCAAGGCACGGGGGCTGGAAACACCATATATTTT. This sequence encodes CASSQGTGAGNTIYF.

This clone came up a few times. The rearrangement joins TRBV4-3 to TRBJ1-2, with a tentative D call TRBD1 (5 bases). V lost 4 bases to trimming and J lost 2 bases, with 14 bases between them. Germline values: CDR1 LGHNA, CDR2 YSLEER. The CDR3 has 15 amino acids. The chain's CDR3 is CASSLGAGSNYGYTF. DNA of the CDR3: TGCGCCAGCAGCCTAGGGGCCGGCTCAAACTATGGCTACACCTTC.

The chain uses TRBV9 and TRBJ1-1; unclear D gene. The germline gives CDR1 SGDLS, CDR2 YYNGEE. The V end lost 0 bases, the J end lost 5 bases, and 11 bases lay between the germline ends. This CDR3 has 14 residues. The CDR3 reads CASSVDGFSTEAFF. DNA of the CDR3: TGTGCCAGCAGCGTAGACGGTTTTTCTACTGAAGCTTTCTTT.

DNA for the CDR3: TGTGCCAGCAGCTCTTGGACAGGGCCAATCTATGGCTACACCTTC. Translation: CASSSWTGPIYGYTF. The gene calls are TRBV5-4 and TRBJ1-2; 8 bases map to TRBD1. Germline-derived CDR1 and CDR2 are SGHNT and YYREEE (reference sequence). The V segment lost 3 bases and the J segment 4 bases; nucleotides outside the gene matches: 8. This CDR3 has 15 residues.

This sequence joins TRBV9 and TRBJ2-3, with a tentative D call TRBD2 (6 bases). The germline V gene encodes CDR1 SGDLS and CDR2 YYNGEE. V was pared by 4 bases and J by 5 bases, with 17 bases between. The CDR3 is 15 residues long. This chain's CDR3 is CASSPPGLAKDTQYF. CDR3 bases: TGTGCCAGCAGCCCCCCGGGGCTAGCGAAAGATACGCAGTATTTT.

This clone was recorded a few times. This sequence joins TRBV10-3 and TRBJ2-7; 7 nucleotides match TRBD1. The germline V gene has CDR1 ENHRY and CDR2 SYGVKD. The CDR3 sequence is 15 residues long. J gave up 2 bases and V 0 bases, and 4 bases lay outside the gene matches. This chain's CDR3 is CAISESSGGTYEQYF. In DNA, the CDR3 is TGTGCCATCAGTGAGTCGTCAGGGGGTACCTACGAGCAGTACTTC.

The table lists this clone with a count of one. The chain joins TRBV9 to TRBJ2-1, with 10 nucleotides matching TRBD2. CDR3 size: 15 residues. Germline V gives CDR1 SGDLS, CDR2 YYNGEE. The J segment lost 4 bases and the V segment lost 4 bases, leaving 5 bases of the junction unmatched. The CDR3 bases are TGTGCCAGCAGCCCTAGCGGGGGTGGGTACAATGAGCAGTTCTTC. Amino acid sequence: CASSPSGGGYNEQFF.

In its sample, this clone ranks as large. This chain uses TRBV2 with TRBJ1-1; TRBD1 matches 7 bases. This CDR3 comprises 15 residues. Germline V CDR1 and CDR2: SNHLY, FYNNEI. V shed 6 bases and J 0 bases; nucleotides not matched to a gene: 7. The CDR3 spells CASRGQLLMNTEAFF. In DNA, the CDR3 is TGTGCCAGCAGGGGACAGTTATTGATGAACACTGAAGCTTTCTTT.

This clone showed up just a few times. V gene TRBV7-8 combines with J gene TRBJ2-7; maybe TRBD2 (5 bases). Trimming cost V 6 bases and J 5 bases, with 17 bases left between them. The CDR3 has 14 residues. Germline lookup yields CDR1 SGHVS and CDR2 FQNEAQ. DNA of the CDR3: TGTGCCAGCAGTCCTCCGAGCGGTGGGAACGAGCAGTACTTC. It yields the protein CASSPPSGGNEQYF. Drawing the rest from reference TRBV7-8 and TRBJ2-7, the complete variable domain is GAGVSQSPRYKVAKRGQDVALRCDPISGHVSLFWYQQALGQGPEFLTYFQNEAQLDKSGLPSDRFFAERPEGSVSTLKIQRTQQEDSAVYLCASSPPSGGNEQYFGPGTRLTVT.

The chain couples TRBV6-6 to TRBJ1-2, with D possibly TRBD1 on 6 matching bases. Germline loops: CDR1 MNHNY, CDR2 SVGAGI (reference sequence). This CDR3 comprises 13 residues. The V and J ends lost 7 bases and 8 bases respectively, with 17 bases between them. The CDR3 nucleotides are TGTGCCAGCACCACCGGACAGCTTATGGGCTACACCTTC. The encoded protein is CASTTGQLMGYTF.

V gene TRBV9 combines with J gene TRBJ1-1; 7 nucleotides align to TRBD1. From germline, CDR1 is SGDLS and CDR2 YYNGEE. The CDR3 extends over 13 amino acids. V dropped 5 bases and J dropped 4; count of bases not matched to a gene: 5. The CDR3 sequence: CASSPQGGTEAFF. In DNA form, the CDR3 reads TGTGCCAGCAGTCCTCAGGGGGGCACTGAAGCTTTCTTT.

The CDR3: CASTETTGNSEQYF. CDR3 DNA: TGCGCCAGCACTGAGACGACAGGTAATTCCGAGCAGTACTTC. The chain employs TRBV4-1 and TRBJ2-7; the D gene is possibly TRBD1 (6 bases). The CDR3 spans 14 residues. V was shortened by 7 bases and J by 6 bases, with 19 bases between the two germline ends. The germline gives CDR1 MGHRA, CDR2 YSYEKL.